This T cell receptor beta chain appears in the sequencing data of a study of identical twins. This clonotype was detected a few times. TCRdb ran MiXCR on the 5' RACE reads and lists one entry per CDR3 protein. This repertoire shows roughly 710,000 distinct CDR3 sequences, over 5% found once; its top ten account for 1.5% to 2%. V was shortened by 3 bases and J by 7 bases, with 16 bases between the two germline ends. The CDR3 contains 16 residues. The sequenced sample consisted of naive T cells sorted from blood. This clonotype originated in a man between 18 and 29 years old in good health. This rearrangement joins TRBV12-3 or TRBV12-4 to TRBJ1-6, with D perhaps matching TRBD1 (5 bases). The CDR3 region is CASSLDTRLGNSPLHF. CDR3 DNA: TGTGCCAGCAGTTTGGACACTCGCTTAGGGAATTCACCCCTCCACTTT.